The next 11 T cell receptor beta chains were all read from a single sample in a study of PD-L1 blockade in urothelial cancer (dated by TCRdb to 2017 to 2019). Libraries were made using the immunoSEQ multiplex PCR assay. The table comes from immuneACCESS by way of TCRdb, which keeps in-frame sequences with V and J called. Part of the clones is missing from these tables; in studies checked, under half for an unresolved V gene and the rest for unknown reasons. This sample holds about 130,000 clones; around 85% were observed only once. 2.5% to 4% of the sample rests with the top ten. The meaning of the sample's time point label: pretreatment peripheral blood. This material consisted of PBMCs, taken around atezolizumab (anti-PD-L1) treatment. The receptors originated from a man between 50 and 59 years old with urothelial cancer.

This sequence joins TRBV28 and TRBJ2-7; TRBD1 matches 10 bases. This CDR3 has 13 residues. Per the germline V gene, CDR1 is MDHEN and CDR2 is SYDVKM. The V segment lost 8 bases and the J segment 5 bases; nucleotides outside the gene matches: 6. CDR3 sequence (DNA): TGTGCCAGCTGCCGGGACAGGGGCCACGAGCAGTACTTC. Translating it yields CASCRDRGHEQYF.

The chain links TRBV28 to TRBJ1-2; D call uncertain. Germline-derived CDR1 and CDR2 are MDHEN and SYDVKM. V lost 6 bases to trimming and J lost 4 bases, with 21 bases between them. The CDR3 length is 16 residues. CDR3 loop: CASSGSAVGWAYGYTF. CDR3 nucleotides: TGTGCCAGCAGCGGATCAGCGGTGGGGTGGGCCTATGGCTACACCTTC.

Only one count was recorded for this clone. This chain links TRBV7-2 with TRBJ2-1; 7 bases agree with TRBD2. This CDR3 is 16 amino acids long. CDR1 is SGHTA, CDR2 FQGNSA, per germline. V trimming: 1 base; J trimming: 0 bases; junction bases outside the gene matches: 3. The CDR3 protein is CASSLGAGSSYNEQFF. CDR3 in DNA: TGTGCCAGCAGCTTAGGAGCGGGAAGCTCCTACAATGAGCAGTTCTTC.

CDR3 amino acids: CASSLVTSGTDTQYF. CDR3 nucleotides: TGTGCCAGCAGCTTAGTAACTAGCGGCACAGATACGCAGTATTTT. The chain couples TRBV11-2 to TRBJ2-3; 7 nucleotides agree with TRBD2. Germline V gene data show CDR1 as SGHAT and CDR2 as FQNNGV. With 1 base clipped from V and 1 base from J, the junction kept 2 bases outside the gene matches. The CDR3 runs 15 residues.

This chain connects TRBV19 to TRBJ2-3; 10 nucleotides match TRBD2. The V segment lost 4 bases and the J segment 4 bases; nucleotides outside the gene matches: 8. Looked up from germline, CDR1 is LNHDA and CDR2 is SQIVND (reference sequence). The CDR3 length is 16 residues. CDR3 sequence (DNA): TGTGCCAGTAGTAAACCTAGCGGGAGCCTAGCAGATACGCAGTATTTT. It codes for CASSKPSGSLADTQYF.

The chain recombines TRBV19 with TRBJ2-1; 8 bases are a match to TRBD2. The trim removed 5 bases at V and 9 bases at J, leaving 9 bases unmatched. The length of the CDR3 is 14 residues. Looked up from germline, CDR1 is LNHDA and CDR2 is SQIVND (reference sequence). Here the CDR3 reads CASSYGRAVREQFF. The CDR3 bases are TGTGCCAGTAGTTACGGGAGGGCCGTCCGTGAGCAGTTCTTC.

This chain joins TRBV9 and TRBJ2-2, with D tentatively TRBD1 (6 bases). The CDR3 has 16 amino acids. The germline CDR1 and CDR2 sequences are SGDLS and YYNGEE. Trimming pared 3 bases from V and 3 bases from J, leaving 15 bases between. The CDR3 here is CASSAQVGGYTGELFF. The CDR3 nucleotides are TGTGCCAGCAGCGCCCAGGTTGGGGGCTACACCGGGGAGCTGTTTTTT.

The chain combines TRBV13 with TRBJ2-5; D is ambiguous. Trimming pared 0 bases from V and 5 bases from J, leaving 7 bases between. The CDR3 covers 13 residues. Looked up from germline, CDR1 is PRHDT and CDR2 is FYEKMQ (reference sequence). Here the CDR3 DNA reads TGTGCCAGCAGCTTAGGCCGGTGGGAGACCCAGTACTTC. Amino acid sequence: CASSLGRWETQYF.

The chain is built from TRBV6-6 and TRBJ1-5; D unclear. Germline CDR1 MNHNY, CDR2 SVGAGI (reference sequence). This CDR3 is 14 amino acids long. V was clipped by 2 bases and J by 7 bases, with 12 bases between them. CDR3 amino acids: CASSYTGVRQPQHF. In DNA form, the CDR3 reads TGTGCCAGCAGTTACACGGGAGTGCGGCAGCCCCAGCATTTT.

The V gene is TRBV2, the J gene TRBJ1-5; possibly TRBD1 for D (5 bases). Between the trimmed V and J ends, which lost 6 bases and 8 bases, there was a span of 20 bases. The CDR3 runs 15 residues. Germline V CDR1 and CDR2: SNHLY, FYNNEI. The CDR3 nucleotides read TGTGCCAGCAGGGAACAGGAAAGTACCATGAAGCCCCAGCATTTT. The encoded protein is CASREQESTMKPQHF.

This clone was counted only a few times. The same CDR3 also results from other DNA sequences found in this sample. The CDR3: CASSQGGLAGVGTGELFF. Written as DNA, the CDR3 is TGCGCCAGCAGCCAAGGGGGACTAGCGGGAGTCGGCACCGGGGAGCTGTTTTTT. This rearrangement joins TRBV4-1 to TRBJ2-2; 14 bases match TRBD2. This CDR3 is built from 18 residues. V shed 1 base, J shed 4 bases, and the junction held 5 bases outside the gene matches. Germline V gene sequence: CDR1 MGHRA, CDR2 YSYEKL.